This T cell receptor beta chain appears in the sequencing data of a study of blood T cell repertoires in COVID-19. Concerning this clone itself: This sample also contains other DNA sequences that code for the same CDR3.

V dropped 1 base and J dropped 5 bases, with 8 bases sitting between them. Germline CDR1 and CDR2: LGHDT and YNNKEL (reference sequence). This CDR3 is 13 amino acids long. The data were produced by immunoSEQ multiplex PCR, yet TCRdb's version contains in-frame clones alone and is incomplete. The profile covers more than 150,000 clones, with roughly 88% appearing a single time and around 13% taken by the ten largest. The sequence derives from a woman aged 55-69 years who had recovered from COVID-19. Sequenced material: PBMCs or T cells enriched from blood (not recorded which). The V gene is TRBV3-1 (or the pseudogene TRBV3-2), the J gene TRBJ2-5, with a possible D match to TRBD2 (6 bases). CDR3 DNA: TGTGCCAGCAGCCAAGCGGGGGTTGAGACCCAGTACTTC. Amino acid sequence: CASSQAGVETQYF.